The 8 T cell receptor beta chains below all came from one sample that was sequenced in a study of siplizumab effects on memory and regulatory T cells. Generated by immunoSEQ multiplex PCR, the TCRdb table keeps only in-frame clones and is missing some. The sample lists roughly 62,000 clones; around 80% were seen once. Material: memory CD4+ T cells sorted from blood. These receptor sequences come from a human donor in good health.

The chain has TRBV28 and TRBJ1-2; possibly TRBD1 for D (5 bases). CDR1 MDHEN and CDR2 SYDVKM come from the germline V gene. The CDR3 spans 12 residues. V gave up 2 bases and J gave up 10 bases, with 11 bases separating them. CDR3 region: CASSLGRVDYTF. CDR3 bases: TGTGCCAGCAGTTTAGGCAGGGTGGACTACACCTTC.

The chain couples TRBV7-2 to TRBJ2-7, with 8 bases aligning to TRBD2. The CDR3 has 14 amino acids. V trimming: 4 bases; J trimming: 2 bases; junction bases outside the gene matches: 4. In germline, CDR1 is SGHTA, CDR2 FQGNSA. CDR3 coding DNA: TGTGCCAGCAGCTACCGGGGGGGGCCCTACGAGCAGTACTTC. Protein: CASSYRGGPYEQYF.

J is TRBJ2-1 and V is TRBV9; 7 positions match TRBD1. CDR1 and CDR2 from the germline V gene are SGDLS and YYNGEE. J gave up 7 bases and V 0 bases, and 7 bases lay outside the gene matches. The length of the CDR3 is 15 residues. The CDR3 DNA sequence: TGTGCCAGCAGCGTAGCTGCTCAGGGGGTGAATGAGCAGTTCTTC. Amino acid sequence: CASSVAAQGVNEQFF.

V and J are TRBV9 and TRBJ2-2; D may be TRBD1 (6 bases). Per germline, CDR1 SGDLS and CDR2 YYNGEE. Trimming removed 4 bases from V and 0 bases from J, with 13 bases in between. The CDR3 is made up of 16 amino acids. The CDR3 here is CASSPPRGANTGELFF. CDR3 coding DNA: TGTGCCAGCAGCCCCCCCAGGGGAGCGAACACCGGGGAGCTGTTTTTT.

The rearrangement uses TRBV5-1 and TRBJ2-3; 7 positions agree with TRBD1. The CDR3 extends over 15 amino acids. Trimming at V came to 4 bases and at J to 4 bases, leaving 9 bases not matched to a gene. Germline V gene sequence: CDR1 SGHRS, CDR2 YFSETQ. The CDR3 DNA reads TGCGCCAGCAGCGAAACTCCAGGGGGATCAGATACGCAGTATTTT. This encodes CASSETPGGSDTQYF.

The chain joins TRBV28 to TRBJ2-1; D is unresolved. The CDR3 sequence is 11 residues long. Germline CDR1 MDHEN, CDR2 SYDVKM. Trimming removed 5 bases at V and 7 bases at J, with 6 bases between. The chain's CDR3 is CASSVRNEQFF. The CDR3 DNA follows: TGTGCCAGCAGTGTTCGGAATGAGCAGTTCTTC.

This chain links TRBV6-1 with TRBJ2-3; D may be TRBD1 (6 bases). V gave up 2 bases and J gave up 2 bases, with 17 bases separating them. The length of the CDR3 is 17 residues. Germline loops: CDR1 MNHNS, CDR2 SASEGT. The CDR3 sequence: CASSEWGPGRSTDTQYF. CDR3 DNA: TGTGCCAGCAGTGAATGGGGGCCGGGCAGGTCCACAGATACGCAGTATTTT.

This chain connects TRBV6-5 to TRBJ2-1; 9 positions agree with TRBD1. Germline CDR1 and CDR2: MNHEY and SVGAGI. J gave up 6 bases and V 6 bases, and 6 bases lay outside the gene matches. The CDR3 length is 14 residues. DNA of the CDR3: TGTGCCAGCAGCCGAGGGACAGGGCCCAATGAGCAGTTCTTC. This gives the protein CASSRGTGPNEQFF.